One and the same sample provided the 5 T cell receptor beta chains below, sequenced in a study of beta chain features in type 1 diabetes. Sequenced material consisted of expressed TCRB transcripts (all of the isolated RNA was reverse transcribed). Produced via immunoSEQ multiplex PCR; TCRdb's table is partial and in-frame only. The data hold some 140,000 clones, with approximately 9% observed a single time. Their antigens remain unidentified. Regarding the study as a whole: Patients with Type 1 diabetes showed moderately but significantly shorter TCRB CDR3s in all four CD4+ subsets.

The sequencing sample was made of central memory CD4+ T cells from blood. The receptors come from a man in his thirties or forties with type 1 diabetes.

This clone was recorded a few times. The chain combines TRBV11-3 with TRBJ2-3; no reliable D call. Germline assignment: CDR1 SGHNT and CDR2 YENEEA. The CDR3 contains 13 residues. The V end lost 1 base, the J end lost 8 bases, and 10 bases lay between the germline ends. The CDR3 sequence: CASSLVSDSTQYF. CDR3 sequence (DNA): TGTGCCAGCAGCTTAGTCTCTGACTCTACGCAGTATTTT.

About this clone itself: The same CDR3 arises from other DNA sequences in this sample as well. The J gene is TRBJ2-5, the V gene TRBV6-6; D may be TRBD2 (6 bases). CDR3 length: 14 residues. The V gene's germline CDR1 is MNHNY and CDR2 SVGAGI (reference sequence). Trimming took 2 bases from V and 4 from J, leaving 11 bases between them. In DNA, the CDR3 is TGTGCCAGCAGTTACGAGGGCGGGGCAGAGACCCAGTACTTC. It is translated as CASSYEGGAETQYF.

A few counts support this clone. CDR3: CASSTRWTGVNEQFF. CDR3 bases: TGTGCCAGCAGCACCCGCTGGACAGGGGTGAATGAGCAGTTCTTC. The chain is built from TRBV9 and TRBJ2-1; 9 nucleotides match TRBD1. V was clipped by 4 bases and J by 7 bases; unmatched bases: 9. CDR3 length: 15 residues. CDR1 and CDR2 (germline): SGDLS, YYNGEE.

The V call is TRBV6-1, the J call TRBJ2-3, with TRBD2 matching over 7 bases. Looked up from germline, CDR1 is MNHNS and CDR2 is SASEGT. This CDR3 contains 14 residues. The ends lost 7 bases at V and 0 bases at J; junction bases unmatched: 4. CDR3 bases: TGTGCCAGCACGGGGGGATGGAGCACAGATACGCAGTATTTT. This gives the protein CASTGGWSTDTQYF.

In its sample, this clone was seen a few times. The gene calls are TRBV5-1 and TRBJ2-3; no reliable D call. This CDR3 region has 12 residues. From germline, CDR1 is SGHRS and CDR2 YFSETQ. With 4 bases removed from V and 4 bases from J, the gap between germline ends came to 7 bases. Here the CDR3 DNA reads TGCGCCAGCAGCGAGAATTCAGATACGCAGTATTTT. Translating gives CASSENSDTQYF.